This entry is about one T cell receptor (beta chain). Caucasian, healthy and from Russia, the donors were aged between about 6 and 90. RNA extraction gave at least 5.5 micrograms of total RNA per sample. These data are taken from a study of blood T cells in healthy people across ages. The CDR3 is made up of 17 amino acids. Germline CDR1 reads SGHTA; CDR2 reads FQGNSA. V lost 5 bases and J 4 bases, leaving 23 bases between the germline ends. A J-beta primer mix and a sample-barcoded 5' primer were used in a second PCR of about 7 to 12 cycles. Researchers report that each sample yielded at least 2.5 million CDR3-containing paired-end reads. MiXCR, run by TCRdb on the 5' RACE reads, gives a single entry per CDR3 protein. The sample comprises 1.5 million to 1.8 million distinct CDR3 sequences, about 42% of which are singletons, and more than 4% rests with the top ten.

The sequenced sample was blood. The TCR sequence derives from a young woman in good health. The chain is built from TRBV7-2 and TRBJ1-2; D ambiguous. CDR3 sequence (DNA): TGTGCCAGCAGCCCGCCGGCCCCCATGCACGAGGGCTATGGCTACACCTTC. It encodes CASSPPAPMHEGYGYTF.